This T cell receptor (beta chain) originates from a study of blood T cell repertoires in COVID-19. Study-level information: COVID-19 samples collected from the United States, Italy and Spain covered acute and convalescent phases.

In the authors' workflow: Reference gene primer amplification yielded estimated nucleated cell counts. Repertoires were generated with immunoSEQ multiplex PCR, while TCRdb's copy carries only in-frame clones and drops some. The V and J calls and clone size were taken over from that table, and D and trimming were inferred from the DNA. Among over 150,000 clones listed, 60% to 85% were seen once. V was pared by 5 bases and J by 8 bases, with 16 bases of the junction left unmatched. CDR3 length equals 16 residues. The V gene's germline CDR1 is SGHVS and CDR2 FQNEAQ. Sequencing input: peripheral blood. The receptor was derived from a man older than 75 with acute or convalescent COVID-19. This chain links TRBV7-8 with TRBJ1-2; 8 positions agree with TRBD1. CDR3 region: CASSQGQEPLTEGYTF. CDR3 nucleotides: TGTGCCAGCAGCCAGGGACAGGAACCTTTGACCGAGGGCTACACCTTC.